Each of the 24 T cell receptor beta chains below was sequenced from the same sample in a study of identical twins. In TCRdb, the 5' RACE reads were re-called with MiXCR into one record per CDR3 protein. The profile covers a few hundred thousand distinct CDR3 sequences, with approximately 24% appearing a single time and about 2.7% taken by the ten largest. The sample also formed part of further work on T cells expressing NK-cell markers.

The material sequenced was CD4+ T cells sorted from blood. The receptors here all came from a woman under 30 in good health.

The rearrangement joins TRBV19 to TRBJ2-1, with TRBD1 identical over 7 bases. The CDR3 has 13 amino acids. The J segment lost 9 bases and the V segment lost 5 bases, leaving 7 bases of the junction unmatched. In germline, CDR1 is LNHDA, CDR2 SQIVND (reference sequence). CDR3 sequence (DNA): TGTGCCAGTAGTCCTCCAGGGGGTATTGAGCAGTTCTTC. Translated, it gives CASSPPGGIEQFF. Full variable domain (rest looked up from reference TRBV19 and TRBJ2-1): DGGITQSPKYLFRKEGQNVTLSCEQNLNHDAMYWYRQDPGQGLRLIYYSQIVNDFQKGDIAEGYSVSREKKESFPLTVTSAQKNPTAFYLCASSPPGGIEQFFGPGTRLTVL.

This clonotype came up a few times. The chain links TRBV5-6 to TRBJ1-1, with D perhaps TRBD1 (5 bases). Looked up from germline, CDR1 is SGHDT and CDR2 is YYEEEE. Trimming took 4 bases from V and 8 from J, leaving 15 bases between them. The CDR3 extends over 13 amino acids. The CDR3 DNA reads TGTGCCAGCAGCCCGGGACGGCTTGTCGAAGCTTTCTTT. Translation gives CASSPGRLVEAFF.

The genes are TRBV4-3 and TRBJ1-4, with D unclear. Deletions cut 2 bases from V and 0 bases from J, with 4 bases between. The CDR3 runs to 14 residues. Germline-derived CDR1 and CDR2 are LGHNA and YSLEER. The CDR3 reads CASSQQATNEKLFF. The CDR3 DNA sequence: TGCGCCAGCAGCCAACAGGCAACTAATGAAAAACTGTTTTTT.

This clonotype occurred a few times. The chain carries TRBV29-1 and TRBJ2-1; D call uncertain. Trimming removed 7 bases from V and 5 bases from J, with 6 bases in between. Germline values: CDR1 SQVTM, CDR2 ANQGSEA. The CDR3 is 10 residues long. The CDR3 here is CSADHNEQFF. The CDR3 nucleotides read TGCAGCGCCGACCACAATGAGCAGTTCTTC.

This clonotype was detected a few times. The genes are TRBV5-6 and TRBJ2-2; D is unresolved. CDR3 size: 15 residues. With 1 base removed from V and 5 bases from J, the gap between germline ends came to 12 bases. Germline lookup yields CDR1 SGHDT and CDR2 YYEEEE. The CDR3 region is CASSLSLGRTGELFF. The CDR3 bases are TGTGCCAGCAGCTTGTCCCTCGGTCGGACCGGGGAGCTGTTTTTT.

The table lists this clonotype with a few counts. V gene TRBV20-1 combines with J gene TRBJ2-3; perhaps TRBD2 as D (6 bases). Germline CDR1 DFQATT, CDR2 SNEGSKA (reference sequence). The CDR3 contains 12 residues. The V and J ends lost 8 bases and 2 bases respectively, with 11 bases between them. The CDR3 nucleotides read TGCAGTAAGGGCGGGGTCACAGATACGCAGTATTTT. As protein: CSKGGVTDTQYF.

The genes are TRBV7-6 and TRBJ1-4, with a possible D match to TRBD1 (6 bases). Deletions cut 4 bases from V and 5 bases from J, with 17 bases between. CDR1 SGHVS and CDR2 FNYEAQ come from the germline V gene. This CDR3 spans 16 amino acids. The CDR3 DNA reads as TGTGCCAGCAGCTCGCCGACAGGAGCCCGAAATGAAAAACTGTTTTTT. It translates to CASSSPTGARNEKLFF.

This clonotype was found a few times. The rearrangement links TRBV7-9 to TRBJ1-2; 7 bases map to TRBD1. The CDR3 spans 13 residues. With 6 bases clipped from V and 2 bases from J, the junction kept 3 bases outside the gene matches. CDR1 and CDR2 (germline): SEHNR, FQNEAQ (reference sequence). CDR3 sequence (DNA): TGTGCCAGCAGGAAGGGACAGAACTATGGCTACACCTTC. Amino acids: CASRKGQNYGYTF.

This clonotype has more than one count but fewer than ten. The chain joins TRBV29-1 to TRBJ2-7; 10 bases fit TRBD1. This CDR3 spans 13 amino acids. Per germline, CDR1 SQVTM and CDR2 ANQGSEA. Germline trimming cut 7 bases from V and 4 bases from J; bases unmatched to any gene: 7. In DNA, the CDR3 is TGCAGCGCCGGGGACAGGGGAAGGTACGAGCAGTACTTC. Translated: CSAGDRGRYEQYF.

This clonotype was counted at least ten times. This rearrangement joins TRBV20-1 to TRBJ2-7; D gene ambiguous. This CDR3 has 13 amino acids. The V and J ends lost 3 bases and 6 bases respectively, with 15 bases between them. Per the germline V gene, CDR1 is DFQATT and CDR2 is SNEGSKA (reference sequence). This CDR3 is CSARRDSSAEQYF. CDR3 DNA: TGCAGTGCTAGGCGCGATTCGTCGGCCGAGCAGTACTTC.

This clonotype has more than one count but fewer than ten. The V call is TRBV18, the J call TRBJ2-7; 7 bases fit TRBD1. This CDR3 is 14 amino acids long. The junction had 1 base not matched to a gene; V was cut back by 2 bases and J by 0 bases. Germline V gene sequence: CDR1 KGHSH, CDR2 LQKENI. CDR3 amino acids: CASSPWDSSYEQYF. The CDR3 DNA is TGTGCCAGCTCACCATGGGACAGCTCCTACGAGCAGTACTTC.

This clonotype was found many times. The rearrangement uses TRBV11-2 and TRBJ1-2; the match to TRBD1 covers 9 bases. Per germline, CDR1 SGHAT and CDR2 FQNNGV. V gave up 5 bases and J gave up 7 bases; unmatched junction bases: 11. This CDR3 has 15 amino acids. The CDR3 DNA sequence: TGTGCCAGCAGCCACCAGCCGGGACAGGGTACTGGCTACACCTTC. This gives the protein CASSHQPGQGTGYTF.

The chain is built from TRBV6-2 or TRBV6-3 and TRBJ2-4; 7 bases match TRBD2. Looked up from germline, CDR1 is MNHEY and CDR2 is SVGEGT. Trimming cost V 2 bases and J 5 bases; bases outside gene matches: 0. This CDR3 is 13 amino acids long. CDR3: CASSYAGENIQYF. Written as DNA, the CDR3 is TGTGCCAGCAGTTACGCGGGAGAAAACATTCAGTACTTC.

The rearrangement links TRBV20-1 to TRBJ2-7; D remains ambiguous. Germline assignment: CDR1 DFQATT and CDR2 SNEGSKA (reference sequence). CDR3 length: 13 residues. V was pared by 0 bases and J by 5 bases, with 11 bases between. CDR3 in DNA: TGCAGTGCTAGAGATCCTAATAGGAACGAGCAGTACTTC. It codes for CSARDPNRNEQYF.

This chain joins TRBV20-1 and TRBJ1-2; D remains ambiguous. V shed 6 bases and J shed 0 bases, with 14 bases lying between them. Germline V gene lookup returns CDR1 DFQATT and CDR2 SNEGSKA (reference sequence). CDR3 length: 14 residues. The CDR3 DNA sequence: TGCAGTGCCCCAGACGGACTAGCTAACTATGGCTACACCTTC. Translating it yields CSAPDGLANYGYTF.

This clonotype was picked up a small number of times. This chain links TRBV29-1 with TRBJ2-7; 7 bases fit TRBD2. The germline CDR1 and CDR2 sequences are SQVTM and ANQGSEA. Unmatched junction bases numbered 8, after V lost 4 bases and J lost 5 bases. The CDR3 extends over 13 amino acids. This CDR3 is CSVGEGPGNEQYF. The CDR3 nucleotides read TGCAGCGTTGGGGAGGGTCCCGGAAACGAGCAGTACTTC.

This chain connects TRBV20-1 to TRBJ1-5; weak D call: TRBD1 (5 bases). Germline V CDR1 and CDR2: DFQATT, SNEGSKA (reference sequence). V was trimmed by 3 bases and J by 7 bases, leaving 16 bases between them. The CDR3 is made up of 14 amino acids. The CDR3 bases are TGCAGTGCTAGCCCGCGGGGGGTGCGGCAGCCCCAGCATTTT. Translated: CSASPRGVRQPQHF.

This clonotype turned up a few times. The chain has TRBV2 and TRBJ1-1; D not resolved. V was shortened by 7 bases and J by 0 bases, with 9 bases between the two germline ends. CDR1 and CDR2 (germline): SNHLY, FYNNEI. The CDR3 spans 13 residues. The CDR3 nucleotides are TGTGCCAGCATCTTGACATTGAACACTGAAGCTTTCTTT. It translates to CASILTLNTEAFF. Filled out from reference TRBV2 and TRBJ1-1, the complete variable domain reads EPEVTQTPSHQVTQMGQEVILRCVPISNHLYFYWYRQILGQKVEFLVSFYNNEISEKSEIFDDQFSVERPDGSNFTLKIRSTKLEDSAMYFCASILTLNTEAFFGQGTRLTVV.

This chain connects TRBV12-3 or TRBV12-4 to TRBJ2-1; 10 bases match TRBD1. Trimming cost V 5 bases and J 4 bases; bases outside gene matches: 5. The CDR3 is 15 residues long. The CDR3 spells CASSPGTGEYNEQFF. DNA for the CDR3: TGTGCCAGCAGTCCCGGGACAGGGGAGTACAATGAGCAGTTCTTC.

This chain joins TRBV7-2 and TRBJ2-3; D is tentatively TRBD1 or TRBD2 (5 bases each). The CDR3 spans 12 residues. The V end was cut by 1 base, the J end by 10 bases, with 9 bases between. CDR1 is SGHTA, CDR2 FQGNSA, per germline. For the CDR3, the DNA is TGTGCCAGCAGCTTAGAACGAGGGGCGCAGTATTTT. It specifies CASSLERGAQYF.

The rearrangement uses TRBV12-3 or TRBV12-4 and TRBJ1-5; D remains ambiguous. The V end lost 6 bases, the J end lost 4 bases, and 13 bases lay between the germline ends. The CDR3 loop spans 14 amino acids. DNA for the CDR3: TGTGCCAGCAGACGGTCGGATGCAAATCAGCCCCAGCATTTT. Translation: CASRRSDANQPQHF.

There are a few counts of this clonotype. The gene calls are TRBV3-1 and TRBJ2-7; D is ambiguous. CDR1 is LGHDT, CDR2 YNNKEL, per germline (reference sequence). V lost 4 bases to trimming and J lost 1 base, with 11 bases between them. This CDR3 has 14 amino acids. DNA of the CDR3: TGTGCCAGCAGCCCAATAATAAGGTCCTACGAGCAGTACTTC. This codes for CASSPIIRSYEQYF.

This chain joins TRBV7-9 and TRBJ1-1, with a possible D match to TRBD1 (6 bases). V shed 4 bases and J shed 1 base, with 7 bases lying between them. The germline V gene encodes CDR1 SEHNR and CDR2 FQNEAQ (reference sequence). This CDR3 comprises 13 residues. CDR3 sequence: CASSWTENTEAFF. CDR3 sequence (DNA): TGTGCCAGCAGCTGGACAGAGAACACTGAAGCTTTCTTT.

V gene TRBV12-3 or TRBV12-4 combines with J gene TRBJ2-7; TRBD2 might be the D (6 bases). The CDR3 runs to 13 residues. V was trimmed by 6 bases and J by 2 bases, leaving 11 bases between them. CDR3 sequence: CASRRGVTYEQYF. The CDR3 coding sequence is TGTGCCAGCAGGCGCGGGGTTACCTACGAGCAGTACTTC.